These 21 T cell receptor beta chains originate from one sample sequenced in a study of T cell repertoires and HLA-DP antigens. These receptors' antigens are unknown. This table comes from immunoSEQ multiplex PCR, and its TCRdb copy is limited to in-frame clones, with some not included. The table records roughly 73,000 clones, about four fifths of them present only once. Sequencing was performed on CD4+ T cells from PBMCs. Receptors were obtained from a man aged 60 to 69 in good health and CMV-seronegative.

A single count supports this clone. J is TRBJ1-2 and V is TRBV28; perhaps TRBD1 as D (5 bases). V was pared by 8 bases and J by 2 bases, with 21 bases between. The CDR3 spans 16 residues. Germline V gene lookup returns CDR1 MDHEN and CDR2 SYDVKM. The CDR3 region has the DNA TGTGCCAGCCAACCGGGACGCAGGACCTCAAACTATGGCTACACCTTC. Its translation is CASQPGRRTSNYGYTF.

This clone appeared a few times. V is TRBV10-3 and J is TRBJ2-6, with 9 bases lining up with TRBD1. Germline values: CDR1 ENHRY, CDR2 SYGVKD. Unmatched junction bases numbered 7, after V lost 10 bases and J lost 0 bases. This CDR3 has 16 residues. CDR3 protein: CAKPGQGSSGANVLTF. CDR3 DNA: TGTGCCAAACCGGGACAGGGATCCTCTGGGGCCAACGTCCTGACTTTC.

This clone was counted only a few times. The rearrangement links TRBV20-1 to TRBJ2-5, with D unclear. This CDR3 contains 11 residues. Looked up from germline, CDR1 is DFQATT and CDR2 is SNEGSKA (reference sequence). V was pared by 3 bases and J by 2 bases, with 4 bases between. In DNA, the CDR3 is TGCAGTGCTAGTCGACAAGAGACCCAGTACTTC. Its translation is CSASRQETQYF.

This clone was observed once. The rearrangement uses TRBV5-1 and TRBJ2-1, with TRBD2 matching over 9 bases. CDR3 length equals 14 residues. J lost 5 bases, V lost 0 bases, and 0 bases had no gene match. Germline values: CDR1 SGHRS, CDR2 YFSETQ. DNA of the CDR3: TGCGCCAGCAGCTTGGGACTAGCGGACAATGAGCAGTTCTTC. Amino acids: CASSLGLADNEQFF.

The chain recombines TRBV6-1 with TRBJ2-1; D possibly matches TRBD1 or TRBD2 (5 bases each). The germline CDR1 and CDR2 sequences are MNHNS and SASEGT. V gave up 7 bases and J gave up 2 bases, with 12 bases separating them. There are 14 residues in the CDR3. The CDR3 DNA is TGTGCCAGCACCGGGGCGGCCCCCTACAATGAGCAGTTCTTC. Residues: CASTGAAPYNEQFF.

V usage is TRBV29-1 and J usage is TRBJ1-1; tentative D call: TRBD1 (5 bases). The CDR3 loop spans 12 amino acids. CDR1 and CDR2 (germline): SQVTM, ANQGSEA. V was pared by 2 bases and J by 7 bases, with 11 bases between. As DNA, the CDR3 is TGCAGCGTTGAACCCCGGACAATTGAAGCTTTCTTT. Its protein is CSVEPRTIEAFF.

V and J are TRBV4-1 and TRBJ1-1; D might be TRBD1 (5 bases). Germline lookup yields CDR1 MGHRA and CDR2 YSYEKL. Trimming stripped 4 bases from V and 5 bases from J, with 20 bases between. The CDR3 is 16 amino acids. CDR3 sequence (DNA): TGCGCCAGCAGCCCTTCGGGGGGGGAGTCGAGGACTGAAGCTTTCTTT. It yields the protein CASSPSGGESRTEAFF.

This chain connects TRBV10-3 to TRBJ2-1, with TRBD2 matching 13 bases. Germline V lookup: CDR1 ENHRY, CDR2 SYGVKD. Unmatched junction bases numbered 3, after V lost 6 bases and J lost 7 bases. This CDR3 spans 14 amino acids. In nucleotides, the CDR3 is TGTGCCATCAGCGGGACTAGCGGGGAGAATGAGCAGTTCTTC. Protein: CAISGTSGENEQFF.

This clone was detected a few times. The V gene is TRBV19, the J gene TRBJ1-2, with TRBD1 as a possible D gene (5 bases). V shed 7 bases and J shed 8 bases, with 17 bases lying between them. This CDR3 is 13 amino acids long. Per the germline V gene, CDR1 is LNHDA and CDR2 is SQIVND (reference sequence). The CDR3 loop reads CASTHGGSSGYTF. CDR3 coding DNA: TGTGCCAGTACCCATGGGGGTTCATCGGGCTACACCTTC.

The CDR3 spells CASSPEPGAYNEQFF. CDR3 bases: TGTGCCAGCTCACCAGAGCCGGGAGCCTACAATGAGCAGTTCTTC. The chain joins TRBV18 to TRBJ2-1; TRBD2 might be the D (6 bases). Trimming left V 2 bases short and J 2 bases short, with 10 bases between. The CDR3 is 15 residues long. Germline V lookup: CDR1 KGHSH, CDR2 LQKENI.

The chain joins TRBV4-3 to TRBJ2-1; D gene unclear. CDR1 is LGHNA, CDR2 YSLEER, per germline. The CDR3 extends over 16 amino acids. Trimming removed 0 bases from V and 0 bases from J, with 9 bases in between. For the CDR3, the DNA is TGCGCCAGCAGCCAAGAGGCAAGGAGCTCCTACAATGAGCAGTTCTTC. Translation: CASSQEARSSYNEQFF.

The chain uses TRBV19 and TRBJ1-1, with D possibly matching TRBD1 (5 bases). Trimming stripped 3 bases from V and 12 bases from J, with 17 bases between. The CDR3 contains 13 residues. Germline assignment: CDR1 LNHDA and CDR2 SQIVND (reference sequence). This CDR3 is CASSISFADKTFF. The CDR3, as DNA: TGTGCCAGTAGTATCAGTTTTGCGGACAAGACTTTCTTT.

This clone was seen a handful of times. V and J are TRBV7-6 and TRBJ1-3; tentatively, D is TRBD1 (6 bases). The CDR3 sequence is 14 residues long. Germline CDR1 is SGHVS and CDR2 is FNYEAQ. Trimming took 2 bases from V and 2 from J, leaving 7 bases between them. The CDR3 spells CASSLNRAGNTIYF. The CDR3 DNA sequence: TGTGCCAGCAGCTTAAACAGGGCTGGAAACACCATATATTTT.

At least ten counts were recorded for this clone. Here the CDR3 reads CASSLQGLAAGELFF. In DNA form, the CDR3 reads TGTGCCAGCAGCTTGCAAGGACTAGCGGCCGGGGAGCTGTTTTTT. The V call is TRBV7-8, the J call TRBJ2-2, with TRBD2 matching over 10 bases. Unmatched junction bases numbered 4, after V lost 3 bases and J lost 6 bases. The CDR3 covers 15 residues. From germline, CDR1 is SGHVS and CDR2 FQNEAQ.

This clone was counted a single time. The genes are TRBV28 and TRBJ1-3; the match to TRBD1 covers 10 bases. Germline V CDR1 and CDR2: MDHEN, SYDVKM. The CDR3 length is 16 residues. Trimming removed 3 bases from V and 8 bases from J; junction bases left unmatched: 10. CDR3: CASSLTGGARADTIYF. The CDR3 DNA follows: TGTGCCAGCAGTTTGACAGGGGGCGCAAGGGCTGACACCATATATTTT.

The chain carries TRBV9 and TRBJ2-5; D gene unclear. CDR3 length equals 15 residues. The germline V gene has CDR1 SGDLS and CDR2 YYNGEE. Trimming removed 0 bases from V and 6 bases from J, with 15 bases in between. CDR3 loop: CASSVGPSPEQTQYF. In DNA, the CDR3 is TGTGCCAGCAGCGTAGGACCCTCTCCCGAACAGACCCAGTACTTC.

CDR3 residues: CASSLGVSTEAFF. The CDR3 DNA follows: TGTGCCAGCTCACTCGGGGTAAGCACTGAAGCTTTCTTT. The rearrangement joins TRBV18 to TRBJ1-1, with D hard to call. In germline, CDR1 is KGHSH, CDR2 LQKENI. The V end was cut by 4 bases, the J end by 4 bases, with 10 bases between. The CDR3 runs 13 residues.

The chain joins TRBV6-6 to TRBJ1-4; the D gene is possibly TRBD1 (6 bases). The length of the CDR3 is 13 residues. Trimming cost V 2 bases and J 8 bases, with 9 bases left between them. Germline CDR1 is MNHNY and CDR2 is SVGAGI (reference sequence). CDR3 sequence reads: CASSYVQGEKLFF. CDR3 in DNA: TGTGCCAGCAGTTACGTCCAGGGGGAAAAACTGTTTTTT.

This chain joins TRBV7-3 and TRBJ2-2, with 7 bases matching TRBD2. Germline V gene lookup returns CDR1 SGHTA and CDR2 FQGTGA. This CDR3 is built from 16 residues. The V and J ends lost 5 bases and 4 bases, in that order; junction bases with no gene match: 10. CDR3 sequence: CASSASTSVGTGELFF. DNA of the CDR3: TGTGCCAGCAGCGCCTCAACTAGCGTTGGCACCGGGGAGCTGTTTTTT.

This clone was counted once. This CDR3 is CASSLSVPLMNTEAFF. The CDR3 DNA reads as TGTGCCAGCAGCTTAAGCGTCCCCTTAATGAACACTGAAGCTTTCTTT. V gene TRBV7-9 combines with J gene TRBJ1-1, with D unresolved. Germline lookup yields CDR1 SEHNR and CDR2 FQNEAQ (reference sequence). There are 16 residues in the CDR3. The V gene lost 2 bases and the J gene lost 0 bases, with 13 bases spanning the gap.

J is TRBJ1-1 and V is TRBV6-5; perhaps TRBD1 as D (5 bases). Germline values: CDR1 MNHEY, CDR2 SVGAGI. The germline V and J ends were trimmed by 0 bases and 0 bases, with 8 bases remaining between them. There are 15 residues in the CDR3. The CDR3 protein is CASSYSGTVNTEAFF. In DNA, the CDR3 is TGTGCCAGCAGTTACTCCGGGACGGTGAACACTGAAGCTTTCTTT.